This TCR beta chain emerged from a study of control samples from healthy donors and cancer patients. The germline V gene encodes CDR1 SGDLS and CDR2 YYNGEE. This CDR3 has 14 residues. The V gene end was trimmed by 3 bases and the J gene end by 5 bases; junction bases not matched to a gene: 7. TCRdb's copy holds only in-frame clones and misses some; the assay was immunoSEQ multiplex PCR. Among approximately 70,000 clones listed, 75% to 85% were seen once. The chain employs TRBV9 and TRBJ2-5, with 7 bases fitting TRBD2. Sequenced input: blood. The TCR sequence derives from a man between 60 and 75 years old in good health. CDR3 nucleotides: TGTGCCAGCAGCGCCGGACTAGGAAGGGAGACCCAGTACTTC. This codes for CASSAGLGRETQYF.